This T cell receptor beta chain was captured in a study of cytomegalovirus exposure and HLA in healthy donors. Study-level points and caveats: Follow-up analysis seemed to connect common viral pathogens with several of the most significant clusters identified.

Germline assignment: CDR1 WNHNN and CDR2 SYGVQD (reference sequence). V was shortened by 2 bases and J by 0 bases, with 10 bases between the two germline ends. There are 15 residues in the CDR3. This clone came up a few times. Its cognate antigen is unknown. PCR employed 60 Vbeta and 13 Jbeta primers. Produced via immunoSEQ multiplex PCR; TCRdb's table is partial and in-frame only. The data hold 200,000 to 250,000 clones, with around 89% observed a single time. Each donor was nominally healthy when sampled (though unrecorded immune exposures were likely). This clonotype was sampled from a woman under 30 in good health and CMV-seronegative. Sequences were obtained from PBMCs. V usage is TRBV10-1 and J usage is TRBJ1-1, with D possibly TRBD1 on 5 matching bases. The chain's CDR3 is CASSEGRTLNTEAFF. CDR3 DNA: TGCGCCAGCAGTGAGGGAAGGACACTGAACACTGAAGCTTTCTTT.